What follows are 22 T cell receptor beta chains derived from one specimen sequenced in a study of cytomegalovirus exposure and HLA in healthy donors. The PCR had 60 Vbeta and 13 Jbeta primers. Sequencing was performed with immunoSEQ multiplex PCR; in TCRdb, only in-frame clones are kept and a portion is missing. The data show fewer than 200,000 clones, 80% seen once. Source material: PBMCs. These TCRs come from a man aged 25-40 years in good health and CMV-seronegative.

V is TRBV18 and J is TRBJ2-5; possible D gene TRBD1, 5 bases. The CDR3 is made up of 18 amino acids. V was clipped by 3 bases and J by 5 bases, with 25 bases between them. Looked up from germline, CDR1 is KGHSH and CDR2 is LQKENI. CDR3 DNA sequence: TGTGCCAGCTCACCTTCCCCCCCGACAGCCCCAAGCAGGGAGACCCAGTACTTC. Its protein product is CASSPSPPTAPSRETQYF.

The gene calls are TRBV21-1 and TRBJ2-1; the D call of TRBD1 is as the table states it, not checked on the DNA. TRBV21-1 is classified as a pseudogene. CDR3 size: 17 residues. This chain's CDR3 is CASSKVRRDRAYNEQFF. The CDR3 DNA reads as TGTGCCAGCAGCAAAGTTCGCCGGGACAGGGCCTACAATGAGCAGTTCTTC.

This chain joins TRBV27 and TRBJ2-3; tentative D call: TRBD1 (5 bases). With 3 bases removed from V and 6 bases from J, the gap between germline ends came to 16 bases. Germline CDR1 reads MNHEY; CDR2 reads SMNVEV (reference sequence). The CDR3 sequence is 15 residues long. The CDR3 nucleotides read TGTGCCAGCAGTTTCGTTTCAGGGTTCGGCGATACGCAGTATTTT. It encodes CASSFVSGFGDTQYF.

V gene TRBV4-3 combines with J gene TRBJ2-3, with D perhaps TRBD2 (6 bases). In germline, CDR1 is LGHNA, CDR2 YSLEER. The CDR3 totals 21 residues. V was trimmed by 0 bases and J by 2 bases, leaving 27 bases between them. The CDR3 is CASSQDEKVGRRGADTDTQYF. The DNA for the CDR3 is TGCGCCAGCAGCCAAGATGAGAAGGTTGGGCGGAGGGGAGCGGACACAGATACGCAGTATTTT.

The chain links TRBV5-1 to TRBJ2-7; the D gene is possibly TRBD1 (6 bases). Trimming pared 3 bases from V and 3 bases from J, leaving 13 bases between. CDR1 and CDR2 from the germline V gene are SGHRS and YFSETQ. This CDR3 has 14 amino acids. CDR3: CASSSGTNSYEQYF. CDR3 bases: TGCGCCAGCAGCTCCGGGACAAACAGCTACGAGCAGTACTTC. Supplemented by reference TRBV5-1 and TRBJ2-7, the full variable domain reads KAGVTQTPRYLIKTRGQQVTLSCSPISGHRSVSWYQQTPGQGLQFLFEYFSETQRNKGNFPGRFSGRQFSNSRSEMNVSTLELGDSALYLCASSSGTNSYEQYFGPGTRLTVT.

DNA of the CDR3: TGTGCCAGCTCACCACCGGGACTGTCCTCCTACAATGAGCAGTTCTTC. Amino acids: CASSPPGLSSYNEQFF. The chain employs TRBV18 and TRBJ2-1, with D maybe TRBD2 (6 bases). V was shortened by 0 bases and J by 0 bases, with 9 bases between the two germline ends. CDR3 length: 16 amino acids. Per germline, CDR1 KGHSH and CDR2 LQKENI.

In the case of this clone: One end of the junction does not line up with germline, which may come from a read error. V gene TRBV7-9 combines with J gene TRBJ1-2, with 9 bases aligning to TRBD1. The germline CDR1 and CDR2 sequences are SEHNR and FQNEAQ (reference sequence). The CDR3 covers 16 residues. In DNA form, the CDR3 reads TGTTCCAGCAGCTTAGATGGGACAGGGATTAACTATGGCTACACCTTC. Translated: CSSSLDGTGINYGYTF.

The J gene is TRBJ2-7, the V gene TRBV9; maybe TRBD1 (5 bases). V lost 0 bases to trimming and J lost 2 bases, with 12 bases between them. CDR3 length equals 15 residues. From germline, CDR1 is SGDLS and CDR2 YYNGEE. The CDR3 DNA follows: TGTGCCAGCAGCGTAGGGGGCGGACCGCCCTACGAGCAGTACTTC. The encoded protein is CASSVGGGPPYEQYF.

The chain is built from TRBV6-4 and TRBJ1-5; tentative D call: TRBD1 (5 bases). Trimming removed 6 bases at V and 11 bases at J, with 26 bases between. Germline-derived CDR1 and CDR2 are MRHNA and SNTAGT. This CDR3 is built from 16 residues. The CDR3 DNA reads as TGTGCCAGCAGCCTCGGAGGGGAAGACACCGATATTGCCCAGCATTTT. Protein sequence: CASSLGGEDTDIAQHF.

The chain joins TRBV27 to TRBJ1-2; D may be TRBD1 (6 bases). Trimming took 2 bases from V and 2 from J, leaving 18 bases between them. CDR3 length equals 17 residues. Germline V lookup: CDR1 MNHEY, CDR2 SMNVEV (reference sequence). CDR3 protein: CASSLTSSGTINYGYTF. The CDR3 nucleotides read TGTGCCAGCAGTTTAACGAGTTCCGGGACAATCAACTATGGCTACACCTTC.

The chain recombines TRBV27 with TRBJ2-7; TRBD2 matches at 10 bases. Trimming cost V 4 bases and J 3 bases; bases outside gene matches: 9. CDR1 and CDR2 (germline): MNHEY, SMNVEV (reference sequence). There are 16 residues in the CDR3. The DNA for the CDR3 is TGTGCCAGCAGTTCCTATAGCGGGGGGCCCTACTACGAGCAGTACTTC. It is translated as CASSSYSGGPYYEQYF.

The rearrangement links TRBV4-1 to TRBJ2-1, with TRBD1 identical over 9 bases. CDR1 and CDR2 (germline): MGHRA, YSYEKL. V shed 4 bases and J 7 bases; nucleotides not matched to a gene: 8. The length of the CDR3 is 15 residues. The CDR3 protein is CASSRTDRGINEQFF. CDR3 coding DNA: TGCGCCAGCAGCCGAACGGACAGGGGAATTAATGAGCAGTTCTTC.

This CDR3 is CASSRTGGLETQYF. In DNA form, the CDR3 reads TGTGCCAGCAGCCGCACGGGGGGCCTAGAGACCCAGTACTTC. This sequence joins TRBV11-3 and TRBJ2-5; maybe TRBD2 (7 bases). V was clipped by 5 bases and J by 4 bases, with 14 bases between them. The CDR3 contains 14 residues. CDR1 is SGHNT and CDR2 is YENEEA in the germline V gene. Based on the CDR3 plus reference TRBV11-3 and TRBJ2-5, the full variable domain is EAGVVQSPRYKIIEKKQPVAFWCNPISGHNTLYWYLQNLGQGPELLIRYENEEAVDDSQLPKDRFSAERLKGVDSTLKIQPAELGDSAVYLCASSRTGGLETQYFGPGTRLLVL.

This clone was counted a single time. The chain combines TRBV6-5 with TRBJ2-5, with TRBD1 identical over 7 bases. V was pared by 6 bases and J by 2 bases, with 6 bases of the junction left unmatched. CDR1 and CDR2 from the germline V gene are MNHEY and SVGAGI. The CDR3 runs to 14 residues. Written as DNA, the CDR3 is TGTGCCAGCAGCTCCGCCAGGGGGCAAGAGACCCAGTACTTC. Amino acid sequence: CASSSARGQETQYF.

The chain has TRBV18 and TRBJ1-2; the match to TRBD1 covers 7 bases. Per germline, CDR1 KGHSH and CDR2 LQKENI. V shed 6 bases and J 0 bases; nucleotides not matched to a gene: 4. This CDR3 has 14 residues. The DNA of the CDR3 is TGTGCCAGCTCGCTAGGACAGGCTAACTATGGCTACACCTTC. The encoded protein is CASSLGQANYGYTF.

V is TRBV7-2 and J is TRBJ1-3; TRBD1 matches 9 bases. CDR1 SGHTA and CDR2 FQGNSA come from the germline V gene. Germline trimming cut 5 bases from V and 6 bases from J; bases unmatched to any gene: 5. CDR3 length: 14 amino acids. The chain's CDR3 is CASSPDRGENTIYF. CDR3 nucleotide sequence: TGTGCCAGCAGCCCGGACAGGGGTGAAAACACCATATATTTT.

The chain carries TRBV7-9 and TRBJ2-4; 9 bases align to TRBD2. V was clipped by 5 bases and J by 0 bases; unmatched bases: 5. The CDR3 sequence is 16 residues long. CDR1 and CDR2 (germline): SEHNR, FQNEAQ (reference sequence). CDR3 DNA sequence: TGTGCCAGCAGCACTTTAGCGGGGGTAGCCAAAAACATTCAGTACTTC. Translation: CASSTLAGVAKNIQYF.

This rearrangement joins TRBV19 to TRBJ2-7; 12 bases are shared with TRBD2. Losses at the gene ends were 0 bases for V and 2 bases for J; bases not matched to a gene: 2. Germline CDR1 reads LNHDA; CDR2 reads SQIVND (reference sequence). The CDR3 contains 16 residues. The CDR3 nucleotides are TGTGCCAGTAGTATAGATCGACTAGCGGGAGCCTACGAGCAGTACTTC. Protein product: CASSIDRLAGAYEQYF. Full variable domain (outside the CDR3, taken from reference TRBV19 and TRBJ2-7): DGGITQSPKYLFRKEGQNVTLSCEQNLNHDAMYWYRQDPGQGLRLIYYSQIVNDFQKGDIAEGYSVSREKKESFPLTVTSAQKNPTAFYLCASSIDRLAGAYEQYFGPGTRLTVT.

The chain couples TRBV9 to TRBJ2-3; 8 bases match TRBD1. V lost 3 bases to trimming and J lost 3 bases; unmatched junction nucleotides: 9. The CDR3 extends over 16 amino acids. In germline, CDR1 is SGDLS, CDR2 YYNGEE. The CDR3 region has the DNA TGTGCCAGCAGCGACGGTAGGACAGGGCCAACAGATACGCAGTATTTT. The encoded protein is CASSDGRTGPTDTQYF.

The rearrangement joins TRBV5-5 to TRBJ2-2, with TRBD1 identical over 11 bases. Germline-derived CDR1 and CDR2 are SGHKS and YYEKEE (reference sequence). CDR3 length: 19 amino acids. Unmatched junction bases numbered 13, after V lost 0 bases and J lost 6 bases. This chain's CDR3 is CASSLEGDRGYSRSGELFF. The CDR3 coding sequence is TGTGCCAGCAGCTTGGAGGGGGACAGGGGGTATTCGAGGTCCGGGGAGCTGTTTTTT.

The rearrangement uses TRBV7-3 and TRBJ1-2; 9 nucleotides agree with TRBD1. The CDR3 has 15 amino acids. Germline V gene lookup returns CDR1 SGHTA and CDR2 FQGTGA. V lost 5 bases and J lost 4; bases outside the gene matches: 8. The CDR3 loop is CASSPRAGQGYGYTF. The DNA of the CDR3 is TGTGCCAGCAGCCCCCGGGCGGGACAGGGCTATGGCTACACCTTC.

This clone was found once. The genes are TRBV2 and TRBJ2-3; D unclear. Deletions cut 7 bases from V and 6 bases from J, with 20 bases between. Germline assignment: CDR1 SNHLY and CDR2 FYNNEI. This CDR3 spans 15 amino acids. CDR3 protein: CASISEAPNTDTQYF. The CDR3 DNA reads TGTGCCAGCATAAGTGAAGCCCCCAATACGGATACGCAGTATTTT.